A single T cell receptor beta chain is shown here with its context. Its antigen is undetermined. Being one base from a much bigger clone, this may be a read error. No conserved phenylalanine or tryptophan ends this CDR3, so it is likely a read error. This sample stems from a study of T cells in Graves' hyperthyroidism and ophthalmopathy. About the research overall: Peripheral blood specimens were obtained at initial diagnosis, prior to any treatment.

What was amplified from RNA transcripts were TCR beta CDR3 regions. Using the HTBI primer set, a first-round RT-PCR was run on the TCR CDR3. TCRdb re-called the multiplex PCR reads with MiXCR, one entry per CDR3 protein. Seen here are 370,000 or so distinct CDR3 sequences, approximately 13% observed once, and the top ten hold 20%. Patients aged 18 to 65 had newly diagnosed hyperthyroidism lasting under 2 months. Study-level findings and limits: Classification by a 13 V-J model distinguished ophthalmopathy from stable hyperthyroidism.

This receptor was taken from a man between 25 and 39 years old with Graves' hyperthyroidism that later progressed to Graves' ophthalmopathy. The sequenced sample consisted of blood.

The CDR3: CASSETGTGIGTDTQYS. CDR3 coding DNA: TGTGCCAGCAGTGAAACCGGGACAGGGATTGGGACAGATACGCAGTATTCT. The chain joins TRBV2 to TRBJ2-3, with TRBD1 identical over 9 bases. The CDR3 has 17 residues. Unmatched junction bases numbered 9, after V lost 2 bases and J lost 3 bases. Per germline, CDR1 SNHLY and CDR2 FYNNEI.